A single sample is the source of the 28 T cell receptor beta chains below, sequenced in a study of blood T cell repertoires in COVID-19. Method: immunoSEQ multiplex PCR; TCRdb's copy keeps in-frame clones and lacks some. The table has about 260,000 clones, around 90% seen once; the top ten hold about 4%. Sequenced sample: peripheral blood. All receptors derive from a woman aged 40-49 years with acute or convalescent COVID-19.

The chain combines TRBV5-1 with TRBJ2-1; D is uncertain. The CDR3 sequence is 16 residues long. Deletions cut 0 bases from V and 4 bases from J, with 14 bases between. Germline V gene lookup returns CDR1 SGHRS and CDR2 YFSETQ. For the CDR3, the DNA is TGCGCCAGCAGCTTGGTAGCAACGGCAAGGTACAATGAGCAGTTCTTC. This encodes CASSLVATARYNEQFF.

This clone showed up just once. The V gene is TRBV9, the J gene TRBJ2-6, with 7 bases fitting TRBD1. V shed 5 bases, J shed 0 bases, and the junction held 5 bases outside the gene matches. The CDR3 consists of 16 residues. Per germline, CDR1 SGDLS and CDR2 YYNGEE. CDR3 sequence reads: CASRVTGNSGANVLTF. CDR3 coding DNA: TGTGCCAGCAGAGTGACAGGGAACTCTGGGGCCAACGTCCTGACTTTC.

This clone was seen just once. The chain employs TRBV2 and TRBJ2-7, with D hard to call. This CDR3 comprises 12 residues. CDR1 and CDR2 (germline): SNHLY, FYNNEI. V lost 8 bases, J lost 0 bases, and 8 bases lay in between. This CDR3 reads CASEQNSYEQYV. CDR3 nucleotide sequence: TGTGCCAGCGAACAAAACTCCTACGAGCAGTACGTC.

The rearrangement links TRBV12-5 to TRBJ2-7, with TRBD2 matching over 8 bases. The germline CDR1 and CDR2 sequences are LGHNT and FRNRAP. This CDR3 is built from 18 residues. The V segment lost 0 bases and the J segment 2 bases; nucleotides outside the gene matches: 12. CDR3 region: CASGLVLGRGGQPYEQYV. As DNA, the CDR3 is TGTGCTAGTGGTTTGGTACTTGGTCGGGGGGGTCAACCCTACGAGCAGTACGTC.

The genes are TRBV11-2 and TRBJ2-3, with D perhaps TRBD1 (5 bases). The CDR3 covers 15 residues. V was shortened by 7 bases and J by 2 bases, with 16 bases between the two germline ends. Germline V gene data show CDR1 as SGHAT and CDR2 as FQNNGV. The CDR3 DNA is TGTGCCAGCACTTCTAAGGGGTTTAACACAGATACGCAGTATTTT. Encoded protein: CASTSKGFNTDTQYF.

The rearrangement links TRBV6-5 to TRBJ1-1; TRBD1 might be the D (6 bases). CDR3 length: 15 amino acids. V was clipped by 5 bases and J by 6 bases, with 19 bases between them. The V gene's germline CDR1 is MNHEY and CDR2 SVGAGI. For the CDR3, the DNA is TGTGCCAGCAGTCACGCGAAGGGGGGGTTCGCTGAAGCTTTCTTT. Translation: CASSHAKGGFAEAFF.

J is TRBJ2-6 and V is TRBV23-1; D is undetermined. TRBV23-1 is an open reading frame, and its role is uncertain. This CDR3 is 14 amino acids long. V dropped 8 bases and J dropped 0 bases, with 8 bases sitting between them. The CDR3 loop reads CASSRVSGANVLTF. In DNA, the CDR3 is TGCGCCAGCTCCCGGGTCTCTGGGGCCAACGTCCTGACTTTC.

The J gene is TRBJ1-6, the V gene TRBV2; TRBD1 is a possible D gene (5 bases). CDR1 SNHLY and CDR2 FYNNEI come from the germline V gene. This CDR3 is built from 16 residues. The V end was cut by 0 bases, the J end by 8 bases, with 14 bases between. In DNA, the CDR3 is TGTGCCAGCAGTGAAGCGCTGGGGGGGATATATTCACCCCTCCACTTT. Protein product: CASSEALGGIYSPLHF.

The chain uses TRBV7-9 and TRBJ1-3; TRBD1 agrees at 12 bases. The CDR3 covers 16 residues. With 5 bases clipped from V and 4 bases from J, the junction kept 6 bases outside the gene matches. Germline CDR1 is SEHNR and CDR2 is FQNEAQ (reference sequence). The CDR3, as DNA: TGTGCCAGCAGCCCCCGGGACAGGGGGCAAGGAAACACCATATATTTT. As protein: CASSPRDRGQGNTIYF.

V and J are TRBV2 and TRBJ2-5, with D perhaps TRBD1 (5 bases). The CDR3 is made up of 15 amino acids. Germline lookup yields CDR1 SNHLY and CDR2 FYNNEI. Trimming pared 1 base from V and 5 bases from J, leaving 14 bases between. CDR3 nucleotides: TGTGCCAGCAGTGAAGGCTTCAGGGCTGGGGAGACCCAGTACTTC. This gives the protein CASSEGFRAGETQYF.

V usage is TRBV6-4 and J usage is TRBJ2-3, with 7 bases matching TRBD1. Germline V CDR1 and CDR2: MRHNA, SNTAGT. The CDR3 contains 14 residues. Trimming cost V 4 bases and J 1 base; bases outside gene matches: 2. CDR3 protein: CASSGGTGTDTQYF. Here the CDR3 DNA reads TGTGCCAGCAGTGGGGGGACAGGCACAGATACGCAGTATTTT.

In nucleotides, the CDR3 is TGTGCCAGCAGTGAGGGGGGGTTGGGCACAGATACGCAGTATTTT. As protein: CASSEGGLGTDTQYF. V is TRBV2 and J is TRBJ2-3; 7 bases fit TRBD2. The CDR3 is 15 amino acids. With 3 bases clipped from V and 1 base from J, the junction kept 4 bases outside the gene matches. Looked up from germline, CDR1 is SNHLY and CDR2 is FYNNEI.

V gene TRBV7-9 combines with J gene TRBJ1-4; D is unclear. The CDR3 sequence is 13 residues long. V was shortened by 5 bases and J by 8 bases, with 12 bases between the two germline ends. Germline-derived CDR1 and CDR2 are SEHNR and FQNEAQ (reference sequence). In nucleotides, the CDR3 is TGTGCCAGCAGCCCTTCGGTGCACGAAAAACTGTTTTTT. This encodes CASSPSVHEKLFF.

The V call is TRBV19, the J call TRBJ2-1, with 10 bases matching TRBD2. Germline lookup yields CDR1 LNHDA and CDR2 SQIVND (reference sequence). The CDR3 totals 15 residues. Trimming at V came to 4 bases and at J to 7 bases, leaving 7 bases not matched to a gene. The CDR3 sequence is CASSTSSGGINEQFF. The CDR3 coding sequence is TGTGCCAGTAGTACCTCTAGCGGGGGTATAAATGAGCAGTTCTTC.

The chain employs TRBV4-2 and TRBJ2-2; TRBD1 matches at 11 bases. Trimming cost V 0 bases and J 3 bases; bases outside gene matches: 9. The V gene's germline CDR1 is LGHNA and CDR2 YNFKEQ. CDR3 size: 19 residues. The CDR3 spells CASSQDPGQGVRDTGELFF. In DNA, the CDR3 is TGTGCCAGCAGCCAAGATCCGGGACAGGGGGTAAGAGACACCGGGGAGCTGTTTTTT.

In its sample, this clone was seen a few times. The chain is built from TRBV13 and TRBJ2-7; D ambiguous. V was pared by 5 bases and J by 1 base, with 6 bases between. This CDR3 spans 12 amino acids. In germline, CDR1 is PRHDT, CDR2 FYEKMQ (reference sequence). In nucleotides, the CDR3 is TGTGCCAGCAGCCACGGGTCCTACGAGCAGTACGTC. It is translated as CASSHGSYEQYV.

This rearrangement joins TRBV4-1 to TRBJ1-4; a possible D gene is TRBD1 (5 bases). Germline CDR1 is MGHRA and CDR2 is YSYEKL. CDR3 length equals 12 residues. V lost 4 bases, J lost 7 bases, and 7 bases lay in between. The CDR3 coding sequence is TGCGCCAGCAGCCGAGACAGTGAAAAACTGTTTTTT. Its protein is CASSRDSEKLFF.

The genes are TRBV21-1 and TRBJ2-7; the DNA was not used to check the table's D call, TRBD1. TRBV21-1 is marked as a pseudogene. The CDR3 runs to 17 residues. The CDR3 loop is CASSRITGTGLSHEQYV. The CDR3 DNA reads TGTGCCAGCAGCAGAATTACCGGGACAGGGCTATCTCACGAGCAGTACGTC.

J is TRBJ1-2 and V is TRBV25-1; D is undetermined. The length of the CDR3 is 13 residues. Per germline, CDR1 MGHDK and CDR2 SYGVNS. Trimming took off 4 bases at V and 5 bases at J, with 11 bases between the two ends. The CDR3 sequence: CASSGHASYGYTF. For the CDR3, the DNA is TGTGCCAGCAGTGGGCATGCTTCGTATGGCTACACCTTC.

V gene TRBV25-1 combines with J gene TRBJ2-1; TRBD1 is a possible D gene (6 bases). This CDR3 contains 14 residues. Trimming removed 6 bases from V and 2 bases from J, with 11 bases in between. The germline V gene encodes CDR1 MGHDK and CDR2 SYGVNS. The CDR3 spells CASRDSVAYNEQFF. DNA of the CDR3: TGTGCCAGCAGGGACAGCGTAGCCTACAATGAGCAGTTCTTC.

The gene calls are TRBV30 and TRBJ1-5, with 8 bases matching TRBD1. This CDR3 has 16 residues. Trimming removed 1 base from V and 5 bases from J; junction bases left unmatched: 10. Germline values: CDR1 GTSNPN, CDR2 SVGIG (reference sequence). The CDR3 DNA reads as TGTGCCTGGAGTGCCTTCGGGCAGGGGGCCGATCAGCCCCAGCATTTT. Translated: CAWSAFGQGADQPQHF.

The genes are TRBV5-4 and TRBJ1-3; 8 bases match TRBD1. This CDR3 contains 17 residues. V was pared by 4 bases and J by 4 bases, with 13 bases of the junction left unmatched. Germline lookup yields CDR1 SGHNT and CDR2 YYREEE (reference sequence). The CDR3: CASSRPGTGFGGNTIYF. In nucleotides, the CDR3 is TGTGCCAGCAGCCGTCCCGGGACAGGTTTCGGCGGAAACACCATATATTTT.

The genes are TRBV6-5 and TRBJ1-6; 9 bases are shared with TRBD1. V lost 6 bases to trimming and J lost 9 bases; unmatched junction nucleotides: 9. From germline, CDR1 is MNHEY and CDR2 SVGAGI. The CDR3 is 15 amino acids. CDR3 bases: TGTGCCAGCAGCCCAAGGGACAGGGCTACTTCACCCCTCCACTTT. Residues: CASSPRDRATSPLHF.

The chain has TRBV4-1 and TRBJ1-4; possibly TRBD1 for D (6 bases). Germline-derived CDR1 and CDR2 are MGHRA and YSYEKL. CDR3 length equals 16 residues. V lost 0 bases and J lost 3, with 11 bases in between. The CDR3 sequence is CASSQESWGPNEKLFF. The CDR3, as DNA: TGCGCCAGCAGCCAAGAGTCGTGGGGGCCTAATGAAAAACTGTTTTTT.

For the CDR3, the DNA is TGTGCCAGCAGCTTAGCGAGGGTCTCTGGAAACACCATATATTTT. It encodes CASSLARVSGNTIYF. The chain recombines TRBV7-6 with TRBJ1-3, with D uncertain. The V and J ends lost 0 bases and 0 bases respectively, with 6 bases between them. Germline V CDR1 and CDR2: SGHVS, FNYEAQ. The CDR3 is made up of 15 amino acids. Combining the CDR3 with reference TRBV7-6 and TRBJ1-3 gives the whole variable domain GAGVSQSPRYKVTKRGQDVALRCDPISGHVSLYWYRQALGQGPEFLTYFNYEAQQDKSGLPNDRFSAERPEGSISTLTIQRTEQRDSAMYRCASSLARVSGNTIYFGEGSWLTVV.

This clone was seen just once. The V gene is TRBV12-3 or TRBV12-4, the J gene TRBJ1-1; D might be TRBD1 (6 bases). The CDR3 contains 12 residues. Trimming stripped 7 bases from V and 5 bases from J, with 11 bases between. In DNA, the CDR3 is TGTGCCAGCACCAGGGGAGTTACTGAAGCTTTCTTT. It yields the protein CASTRGVTEAFF.

The J gene is TRBJ1-6, the V gene TRBV4-1; D remains unclear. V was trimmed by 8 bases and J by 3 bases, leaving 14 bases between them. Per germline, CDR1 MGHRA and CDR2 YSYEKL. This CDR3 spans 15 amino acids. The CDR3 protein is CASGLGQVYNSPLHF. Written as DNA, the CDR3 is TGCGCCAGCGGACTAGGGCAGGTCTATAATTCACCCCTCCACTTT.

This clone showed up just once. This sequence joins TRBV7-3 and TRBJ1-1; perhaps TRBD1 as D (6 bases). From germline, CDR1 is SGHTA and CDR2 FQGTGA. Deletions cut 1 base from V and 3 bases from J, with 6 bases between. The CDR3 extends over 13 amino acids. The CDR3 DNA reads TGTGCCAGCAGCTTAAACAGGGACACTGAAGCTTTCTTT. Translation gives CASSLNRDTEAFF. Full variable domain (missing parts from reference TRBV7-3 and TRBJ1-1): GAGVSQTPSNKVTEKGKYVELRCDPISGHTALYWYRQSLGQGPEFLIYFQGTGAADDSGLPNDRFFAVRPEGSVSTLKIQRTERGDSAVYLCASSLNRDTEAFFGQGTRLTVV.